This T cell receptor (beta chain) was found in a study of blood T cell repertoires in COVID-19. Study-level background: PBMCs, B-cell-depleted T cells, or T cells were the source of the cDNA or gDNA that made up the material.

CDR1 and CDR2 from the germline V gene are ENHRY and SYGVKD. The CDR3 runs 17 residues. Trimming removed 7 bases from V and 0 bases from J, with 21 bases in between. Cohorts were based on clinical histories the participants reported. This clone has a single count. The protocol was immunoSEQ multiplex PCR, while the TCRdb copy is restricted to in-frame clones and leaves out a portion. The table shows some 220,000 clones, with about nine tenths occurring only once. The rearrangement joins TRBV10-3 to TRBJ1-2; D may be TRBD1 (6 bases). The receptor's source is a woman between 45 and 65 years old in a cohort exposed to, infected with or recovered from COVID-19 (not recorded which). Sequenced material: PBMCs or T cells enriched from blood (not recorded which). The CDR3 loop reads CAIKGGNTGKSNYGYTF. CDR3 DNA sequence: TGTGCCATCAAGGGGGGGAATACGGGGAAATCTAACTATGGCTACACCTTC.